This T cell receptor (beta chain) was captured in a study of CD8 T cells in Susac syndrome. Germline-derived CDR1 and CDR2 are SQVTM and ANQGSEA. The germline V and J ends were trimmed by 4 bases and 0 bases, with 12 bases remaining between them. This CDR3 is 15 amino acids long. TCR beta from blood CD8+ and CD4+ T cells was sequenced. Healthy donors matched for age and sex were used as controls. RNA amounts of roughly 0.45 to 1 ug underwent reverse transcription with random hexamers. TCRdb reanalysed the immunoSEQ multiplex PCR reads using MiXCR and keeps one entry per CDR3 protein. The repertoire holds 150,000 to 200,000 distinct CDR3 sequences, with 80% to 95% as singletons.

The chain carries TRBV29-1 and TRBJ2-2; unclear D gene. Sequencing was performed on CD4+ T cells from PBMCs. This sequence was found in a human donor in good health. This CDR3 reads CSVGPAESNTGELFF. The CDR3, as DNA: TGCAGCGTTGGCCCCGCGGAGTCGAACACCGGGGAGCTGTTTTTT.